The 6 T cell receptor beta chains below were found in one sample sequenced in a study of beta chain features in type 1 diabetes. Study conclusions and caveats: Across all four CD4+ subsets, people with type 1 diabetes showed modestly shorter TCRB CDR3s.

Investigators reverse transcribed all isolated RNA, so they sequenced expressed TCRB transcripts. Clones were read by immunoSEQ multiplex PCR, and TCRdb kept only the in-frame ones, dropping some. The sample includes approximately 730,000 clones, around 15% of them seen just once. Their recognized antigens are unknown. What was sequenced was naive CD4+ T cells from blood. These receptors all stem from a man younger than 30 with type 1 diabetes.

V usage is TRBV15 and J usage is TRBJ1-6; 8 bases match TRBD1. CDR3 size: 16 residues. V dropped 3 bases and J dropped 5; count of bases not matched to a gene: 6. Germline CDR1 and CDR2: LNHNV and YYDKDF (reference sequence). The CDR3 bases are TGTGCCACCAGCAGGAGCCAGGGGGCCCATAATTCACCCCTCCACTTT. Amino acids: CATSRSQGAHNSPLHF.

In its sample, this clone was seen once. This sample includes further DNA sequences coding for the same CDR3. The chain is built from TRBV28 and TRBJ1-5; D remains ambiguous. V dropped 2 bases and J dropped 0 bases, with 8 bases sitting between them. This CDR3 has 15 amino acids. Germline CDR1 reads MDHEN; CDR2 reads SYDVKM. CDR3 coding DNA: TGTGCCAGCAGTTTAGGCGGGTATAGCAATCAGCCCCAGCATTTT. It is translated as CASSLGGYSNQPQHF. Complete variable domain (other parts from reference TRBV28 and TRBJ1-5): DVKVTQSSRYLVKRTGEKVFLECVQDMDHENMFWYRQDPGLGLRLIYFSYDVKMKEKGDIPEGYSVSREKKERFSLILESASTNQTSMYLCASSLGGYSNQPQHFGDGTRLSIL.

This chain connects TRBV14 to TRBJ2-1; D possibly corresponds to TRBD1 (6 bases). Germline V CDR1 and CDR2: SGHDN, FVKESK. Trimming stripped 8 bases from V and 16 bases from J, with 21 bases between. The CDR3 is made up of 12 amino acids. In DNA, the CDR3 is TGTGCCAGCTCACAACCAGGGGCCCAGGAATTCTTC. Translated: CASSQPGAQEFF.

The table lists this clone with a few counts. V is TRBV29-1 and J is TRBJ2-1, with D possibly TRBD2 on 6 matching bases. The CDR3 sequence is 15 residues long. Trimming shortened V by 7 bases and J by 7 bases, and 23 bases separated the two germline ends. From germline, CDR1 is SQVTM and CDR2 ANQGSEA. In nucleotides, the CDR3 is TGCAGCGCTAAACCCCGACTAGTTATTAGGAATGAGCAGTTCTTC. Protein product: CSAKPRLVIRNEQFF.

The J gene is TRBJ2-7, the V gene TRBV28, with D possibly being TRBD2 (6 bases). Germline CDR1 reads MDHEN; CDR2 reads SYDVKM. The CDR3 length is 14 residues. V lost 8 bases and J 2 bases, leaving 16 bases between the germline ends. The DNA for the CDR3 is TGTGCCAGCGCCGGAGGGGACTCAACCTACGAGCAGTACTTC. Translating it yields CASAGGDSTYEQYF.

This clone was picked up a small number of times. The chain recombines TRBV11-3 with TRBJ2-5; 8 nucleotides line up with TRBD2. The CDR3 consists of 17 residues. Germline V gives CDR1 SGHNT, CDR2 YENEEA. Trimming cost V 6 bases and J 5 bases; bases outside gene matches: 17. The CDR3: CASRQNLGGGPGETQYF. In DNA form, the CDR3 reads TGTGCCAGCAGACAAAACCTTGGCGGGGGGCCCGGCGAGACCCAGTACTTC.